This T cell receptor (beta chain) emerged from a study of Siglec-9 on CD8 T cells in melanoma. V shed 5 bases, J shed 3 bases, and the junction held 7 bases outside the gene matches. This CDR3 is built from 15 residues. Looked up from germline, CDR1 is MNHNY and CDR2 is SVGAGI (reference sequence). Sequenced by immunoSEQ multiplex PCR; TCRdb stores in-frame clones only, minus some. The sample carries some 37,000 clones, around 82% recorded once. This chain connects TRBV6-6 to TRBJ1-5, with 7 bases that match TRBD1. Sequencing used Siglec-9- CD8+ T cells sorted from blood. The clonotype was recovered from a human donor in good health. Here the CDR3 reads CASSQLQGSNQPQHF. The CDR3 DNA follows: TGTGCCAGCAGTCAACTACAGGGGTCCAATCAGCCCCAGCATTTT.